What follows are 2 T cell receptor beta chains derived from one specimen sequenced in a study of T cell changes during pregnancy in multiple sclerosis. Clones were sequenced by immunoSEQ multiplex PCR, and TCRdb holds only the in-frame ones, with some missing. The sample consists of 65,000 or so clones, roughly 91% of them appearing once. The material was peripheral blood, obtained in the second trimester of pregnancy. These TCRs come from a female donor in good health, enrolled as a control in a pregnancy study.

The V gene is TRBV6-5, the J gene TRBJ2-3, with TRBD1 matching 10 bases. The CDR3 is 15 residues long. The germline CDR1 and CDR2 sequences are MNHEY and SVGAGI. For the CDR3, the DNA is TGTGCTGGGGAGTCCGGGACAGGGGTCACAGATACGCAGTATTTT. As protein: CAGESGTGVTDTQYF.

The genes are TRBV9 and TRBJ2-1; no definite D call. V was shortened by 1 base and J by 9 bases, with 14 bases between the two germline ends. This CDR3 is 14 amino acids long. Germline values: CDR1 SGDLS, CDR2 YYNGEE. CDR3 nucleotide sequence: TGTGCCAGCAGCGTAATGGTCACCCCAGGTGAGCAGTTCTTC. Its translation is CASSVMVTPGEQFF. Full variable domain (missing parts from reference TRBV9 and TRBJ2-1): DSGVTQTPKHLITATGQRVTLRCSPRSGDLSVYWYQQSLDQGLQFLIQYYNGEERAKGNILERFSAQQFPDLHSELNLSSLELGDSALYFCASSVMVTPGEQFFGPGTRLTVL.